The clone carrying this T cell receptor (beta chain) was seen at least ten times. The antigen remains undetermined. This CDR3 contains 15 residues. Trimming took off 6 bases at V and 2 bases at J, with 14 bases between the two ends. Germline V lookup: CDR1 SNHLY, CDR2 FYNNEI. This record belongs to a study of T cells in Graves' hyperthyroidism and ophthalmopathy. Study context: Staff took peripheral blood when the initial diagnosis was made, before any treatment began. The study's findings and limits: Most thyroid-expanded clonotypes above 0.001 were also found in blood. Separation of ophthalmopathy from stable hyperthyroidism was achieved by a 13 V-J model.

Amplified TCR beta CDR3 regions came from RNA transcripts. Using the HTBI primer set, a first-round RT-PCR was run on the TCR CDR3. TCRdb reprocessed the multiplex PCR reads with MiXCR, giving one entry per CDR3 protein. Among over 250,000 distinct CDR3 sequences listed, approximately 26% were seen once. This receptor was taken from a man between 35 and 55 years old with Graves' hyperthyroidism that later progressed to Graves' ophthalmopathy. Material: blood. The rearrangement joins TRBV2 to TRBJ1-5; D not resolved. The CDR3 DNA follows: TGTGCCAGCAGCGGAAAGAAGACACGCAATCAGCCCCAGCATTTT. It is translated as CASSGKKTRNQPQHF.